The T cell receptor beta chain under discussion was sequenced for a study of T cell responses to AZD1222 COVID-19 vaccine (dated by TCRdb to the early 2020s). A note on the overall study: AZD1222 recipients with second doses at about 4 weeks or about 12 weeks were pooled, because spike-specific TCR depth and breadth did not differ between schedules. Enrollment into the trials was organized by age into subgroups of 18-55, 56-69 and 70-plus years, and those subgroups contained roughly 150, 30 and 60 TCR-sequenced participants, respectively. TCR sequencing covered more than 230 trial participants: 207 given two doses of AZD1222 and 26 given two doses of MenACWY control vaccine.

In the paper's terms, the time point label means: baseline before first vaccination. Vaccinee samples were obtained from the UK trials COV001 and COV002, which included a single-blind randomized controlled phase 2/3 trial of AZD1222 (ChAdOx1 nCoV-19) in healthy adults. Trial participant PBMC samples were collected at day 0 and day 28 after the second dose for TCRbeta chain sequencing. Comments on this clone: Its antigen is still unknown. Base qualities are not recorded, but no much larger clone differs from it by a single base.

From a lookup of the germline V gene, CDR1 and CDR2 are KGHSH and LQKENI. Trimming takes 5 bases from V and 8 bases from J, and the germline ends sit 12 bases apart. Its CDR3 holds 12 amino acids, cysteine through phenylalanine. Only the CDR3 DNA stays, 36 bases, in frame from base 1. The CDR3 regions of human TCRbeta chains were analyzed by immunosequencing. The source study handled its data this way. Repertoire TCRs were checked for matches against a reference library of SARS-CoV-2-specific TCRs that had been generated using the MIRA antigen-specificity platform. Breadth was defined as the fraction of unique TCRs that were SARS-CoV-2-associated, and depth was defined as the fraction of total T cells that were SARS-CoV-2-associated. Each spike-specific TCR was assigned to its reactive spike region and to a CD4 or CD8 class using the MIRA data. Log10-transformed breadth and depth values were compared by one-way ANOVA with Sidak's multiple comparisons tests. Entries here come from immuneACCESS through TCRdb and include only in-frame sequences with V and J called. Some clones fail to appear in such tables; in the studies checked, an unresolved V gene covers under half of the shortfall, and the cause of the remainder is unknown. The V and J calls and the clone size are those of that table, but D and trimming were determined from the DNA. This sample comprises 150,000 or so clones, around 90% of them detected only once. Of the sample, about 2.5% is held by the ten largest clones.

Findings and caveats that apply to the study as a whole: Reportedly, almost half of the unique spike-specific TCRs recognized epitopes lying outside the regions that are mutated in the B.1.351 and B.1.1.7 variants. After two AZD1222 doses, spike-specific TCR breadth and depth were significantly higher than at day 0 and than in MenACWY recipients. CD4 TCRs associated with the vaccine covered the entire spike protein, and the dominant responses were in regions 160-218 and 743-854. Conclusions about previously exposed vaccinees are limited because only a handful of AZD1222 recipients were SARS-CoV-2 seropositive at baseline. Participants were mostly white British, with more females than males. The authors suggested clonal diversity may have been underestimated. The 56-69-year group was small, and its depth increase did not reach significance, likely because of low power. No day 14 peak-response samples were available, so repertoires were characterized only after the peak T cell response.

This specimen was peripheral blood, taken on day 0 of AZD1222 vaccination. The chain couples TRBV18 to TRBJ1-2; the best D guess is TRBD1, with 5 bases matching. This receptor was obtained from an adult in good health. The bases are TGTGCCAGCTCAGTGGGACTGGACGGCTACACCTTC. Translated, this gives CASSVGLDGYTF.